The clone carrying this T cell receptor beta chain was recorded at least ten times. The sample originates from a study of T cells in Graves' hyperthyroidism and ophthalmopathy. The CDR3 is 12 amino acids. Trimming took 4 bases from V and 6 from J, leaving 12 bases between them. CDR1 is SQVTM, CDR2 ANQGSEA, per germline. The TCR beta CDR3 regions underwent amplification using RNA transcripts as the source. The primer set for the first-round RT-PCR of the TCR CDR3 was HTBI. TCRdb reanalysed the multiplex PCR reads using MiXCR and keeps one entry per CDR3 protein. In the table there are about 420,000 distinct CDR3 sequences, about a sixth of which are singletons. The PBMCs had their origin in approximately 10 ml of fresh peripheral blood.

Input material: blood. This receptor was taken from a woman younger than 30 with Graves' hyperthyroidism. The rearrangement joins TRBV29-1 to TRBJ2-5; D may be TRBD2 (7 bases). CDR3 sequence: CSVGGGGQTQYF. CDR3 DNA: TGCAGCGTTGGGGGGGGCGGGCAGACCCAGTACTTC.